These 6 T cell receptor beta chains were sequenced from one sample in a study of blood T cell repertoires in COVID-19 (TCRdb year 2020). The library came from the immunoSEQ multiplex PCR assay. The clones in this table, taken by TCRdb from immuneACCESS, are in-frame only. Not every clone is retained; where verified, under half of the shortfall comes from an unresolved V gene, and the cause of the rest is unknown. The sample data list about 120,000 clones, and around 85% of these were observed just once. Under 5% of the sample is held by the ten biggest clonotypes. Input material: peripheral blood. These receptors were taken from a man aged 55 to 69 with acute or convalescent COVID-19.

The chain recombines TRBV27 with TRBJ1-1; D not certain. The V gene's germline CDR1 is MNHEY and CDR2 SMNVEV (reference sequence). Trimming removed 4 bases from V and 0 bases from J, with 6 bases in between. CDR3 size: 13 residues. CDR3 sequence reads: CASSSRLNTEAFF. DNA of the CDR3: TGTGCCAGCAGTTCCCGGTTGAACACTGAAGCTTTCTTT.

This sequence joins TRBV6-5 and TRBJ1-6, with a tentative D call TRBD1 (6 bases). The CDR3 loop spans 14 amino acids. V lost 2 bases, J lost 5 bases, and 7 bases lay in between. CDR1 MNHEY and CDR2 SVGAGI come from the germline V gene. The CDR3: CASSYGQNNSPLHF. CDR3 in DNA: TGTGCCAGCAGTTACGGACAGAATAATTCACCCCTCCACTTT.

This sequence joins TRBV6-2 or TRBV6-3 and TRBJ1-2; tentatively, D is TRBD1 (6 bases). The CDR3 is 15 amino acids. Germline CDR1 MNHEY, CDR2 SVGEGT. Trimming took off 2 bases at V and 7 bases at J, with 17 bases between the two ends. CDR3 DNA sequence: TGTGCCAGCAGTTACGCCCCAGGGGAAGAGCGTGGCTACACCTTC. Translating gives CASSYAPGEERGYTF.

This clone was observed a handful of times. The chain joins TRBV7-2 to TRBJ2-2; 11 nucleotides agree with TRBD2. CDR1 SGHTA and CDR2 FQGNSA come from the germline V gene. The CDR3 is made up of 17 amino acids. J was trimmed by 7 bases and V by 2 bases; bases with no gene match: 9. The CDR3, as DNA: TGTGCCAGCAGCTTAACAGCTAGCGGGAGGAGTAGCGGGGAGCTGTTTTTT. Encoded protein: CASSLTASGRSSGELFF.

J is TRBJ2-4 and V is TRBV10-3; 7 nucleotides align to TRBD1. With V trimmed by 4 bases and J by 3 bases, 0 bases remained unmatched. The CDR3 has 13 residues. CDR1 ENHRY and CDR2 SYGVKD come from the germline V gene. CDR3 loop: CAISGQGKNIQYF. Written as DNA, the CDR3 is TGTGCCATCAGTGGACAGGGCAAAAACATTCAGTACTTC.

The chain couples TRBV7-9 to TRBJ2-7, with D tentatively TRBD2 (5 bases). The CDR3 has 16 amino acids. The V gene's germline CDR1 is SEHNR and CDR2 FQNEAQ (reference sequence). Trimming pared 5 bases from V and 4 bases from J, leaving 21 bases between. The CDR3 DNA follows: TGTGCCAGCAGCCCCCCCCGGATGGACTGGAAGTACGAGCAGTACTTC. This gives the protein CASSPPRMDWKYEQYF.